This TCR beta chain was captured by sequencing in a study of naive and memory T cell subsets. Overall study results and limits: This RNA-based method may be sensitive to activation-related transcript changes.

Four PCR rounds used nested alpha and beta constant region primers plus the SP2 primer. TCRdb re-derived calls from the 5' RACE reads in MiXCR, one entry per CDR3 protein. The sample lists about 62,000 distinct CDR3 sequences, 6.5% to 9% seen once, with roughly 19% in the top ten. Germline V gene data show CDR1 as KGHSH and CDR2 as LQKENI. The CDR3 is made up of 15 amino acids. V lost 1 base to trimming and J lost 0 bases, with 9 bases between them. The table lists this clonotype with a few counts. The antigen remains undetermined. The library had UMIs added by 3' ligation of an oligonucleotide to TCR cDNA.

This receptor was obtained from a female donor in good health. The J gene is TRBJ1-2, the V gene TRBV18; unclear D gene. CDR3 nucleotide sequence: TGTGCCAGCTCACCACGTGACGGCTCTAACTATGGCTACACCTTC. Translated: CASSPRDGSNYGYTF.